The 22 T cell receptor beta chains reported below all come from one sample, sequenced in a study of cytomegalovirus exposure and HLA in healthy donors (TCRdb year 2017). Library method: the immunoSEQ multiplex PCR assay. For the multiplex PCR, a mixture combining 60 forward primers for TCR Vbeta segments and 13 reverse primers for TCR Jbeta segments was used. The clones in this table, taken by TCRdb from immuneACCESS, are in-frame only. Not every clone is retained; where verified, under half of the shortfall comes from an unresolved V gene, and the cause of the rest is unknown. This sample is represented by about 150,000 clones; 80% to 90% of them were singletons. The ten biggest clones cover roughly 2.3% of the sample. Material: PBMCs. The origin of the receptors is a woman under 30 in good health and CMV-seronegative.

The V call is TRBV11-2, the J call TRBJ2-3, with D perhaps TRBD2 (5 bases). The length of the CDR3 is 13 residues. Trimming stripped 5 bases from V and 6 bases from J, with 12 bases between. The germline gives CDR1 SGHAT, CDR2 FQNNGV. The DNA of the CDR3 is TGTGCCAGCAGCCCCCGGAGGCGGGATACGCAGTATTTT. Its translation is CASSPRRRDTQYF.

J is TRBJ2-7 and V is TRBV28; D is perhaps TRBD2 (5 bases). Per germline, CDR1 MDHEN and CDR2 SYDVKM. Trimming cost V 6 bases and J 2 bases, with 14 bases left between them. This CDR3 is built from 14 residues. CDR3 in amino acids: CASRDASWPYEQYF. DNA of the CDR3: TGTGCCAGCAGAGATGCTAGCTGGCCCTACGAGCAGTACTTC.

The chain uses TRBV28 and TRBJ2-2, with a weak D call TRBD1 (5 bases). The CDR3 covers 17 residues. The V end was cut by 1 base, the J end by 0 bases, with 12 bases between. Per germline, CDR1 MDHEN and CDR2 SYDVKM. In DNA, the CDR3 is TGTGCCAGCAGTTTATTCCCGACAGAAACGAACACCGGGGAGCTGTTTTTT. The encoded protein is CASSLFPTETNTGELFF.

The rearrangement joins TRBV29-1 to TRBJ1-1; 8 nucleotides line up with TRBD1. CDR3 length: 13 residues. Losses at the gene ends were 6 bases for V and 1 base for J; bases not matched to a gene: 4. Germline V CDR1 and CDR2: SQVTM, ANQGSEA. The CDR3 DNA reads TGCAGCGTCACCGGGACAGGGAACACTGAAGCTTTCTTT. Its protein is CSVTGTGNTEAFF.

As regards this clone: Other DNA sequences within the sample encode an identical CDR3. The chain couples TRBV19 to TRBJ2-6, with D possibly matching TRBD1 (5 bases). CDR1 is LNHDA, CDR2 SQIVND, per germline (reference sequence). This CDR3 has 15 amino acids. Trimming removed 6 bases from V and 0 bases from J, with 9 bases in between. The CDR3 bases are TGTGCCAGTAGCCGACAGTTCTCTGGGGCCAACGTCCTGACTTTC. Translation: CASSRQFSGANVLTF.

The rearrangement uses TRBV6-7 and TRBJ1-5; D might be TRBD1 (6 bases). TRBV6-7 is flagged as an ORF with uncertain function. The CDR3 spans 14 residues. V lost 7 bases and J lost 4, with 14 bases in between. The CDR3: CASTGDGENQPQHF. The CDR3 DNA reads TGTGCCAGCACAGGGGATGGAGAGAATCAGCCCCAGCATTTT.

On this clone: Its ends do not fully match the called genes, so a read error is possible. Here the CDR3 reads CASSLDRGKVVEQFF. The CDR3 coding sequence is TGTGCCAGTAGTTTAGACAGGGGTAAAGTGGTTGAGCAGTTCTTC. The chain is built from TRBV19 and TRBJ2-1; 8 nucleotides agree with TRBD1. Germline V gene data show CDR1 as LNHDA and CDR2 as SQIVND (reference sequence). The CDR3 covers 15 residues.

The chain joins TRBV28 to TRBJ1-6; D not resolved. The V end lost 6 bases, the J end lost 0 bases, and 9 bases lay between the germline ends. The CDR3 sequence is 15 residues long. Germline CDR1 is MDHEN and CDR2 is SYDVKM. CDR3: CASRTASSYNSPLHF. The DNA for the CDR3 is TGTGCCAGCAGAACCGCGAGCTCCTATAATTCACCCCTCCACTTT.

This chain joins TRBV7-6 and TRBJ1-4; the match to TRBD1 covers 7 bases. CDR1 and CDR2 from the germline V gene are SGHVS and FNYEAQ. The CDR3 contains 16 residues. With 4 bases clipped from V and 2 bases from J, the junction kept 7 bases outside the gene matches. CDR3 in amino acids: CASSSGQTLTNEKLFF. The CDR3 region has the DNA TGTGCCAGCAGCTCGGGACAGACGCTGACTAATGAAAAACTGTTTTTT.

The V and J genes are TRBV28 and TRBJ2-5; 9 bases align to TRBD1. Per the germline V gene, CDR1 is MDHEN and CDR2 is SYDVKM. V trimming: 3 bases; J trimming: 5 bases; junction bases outside the gene matches: 4. This CDR3 is built from 14 residues. CDR3 sequence (DNA): TGTGCCAGCAGTTTCGAGACAGGGGGGGAGACCCAGTACTTC. Its protein is CASSFETGGETQYF.

The CDR3: CASSPPGQDRNTIYF. For the CDR3, the DNA is TGTGCCAGCTCACCTCCGGGACAGGATCGAAACACCATATATTTT. The chain uses TRBV18 and TRBJ1-3; 8 bases agree with TRBD1. V was pared by 3 bases and J by 5 bases, with 6 bases of the junction left unmatched. This CDR3 contains 15 residues. Germline CDR1 and CDR2: KGHSH and LQKENI.

The chain is built from TRBV28 and TRBJ2-7, with D possibly being TRBD2 (5 bases). The CDR3 runs to 14 residues. Looked up from germline, CDR1 is MDHEN and CDR2 is SYDVKM. V was trimmed by 3 bases and J by 2 bases, leaving 11 bases between them. In nucleotides, the CDR3 is TGTGCCAGCAGTTTTGTCGGGGATACCTACGAGCAGTACTTC. Translated, it gives CASSFVGDTYEQYF.

DNA of the CDR3: TGTGCCAGCAGAATGCAGGGCATCACTGAAGCTTTCTTT. This gives the protein CASRMQGITEAFF. This chain uses TRBV28 with TRBJ1-1; weak D call: TRBD1 (5 bases). Per germline, CDR1 MDHEN and CDR2 SYDVKM. Trimming shortened V by 6 bases and J by 4 bases, and 12 bases separated the two germline ends. The CDR3 consists of 13 residues.

The chain combines TRBV18 with TRBJ2-5, with 9 nucleotides matching TRBD1. The J call is in doubt because the DNA end fits TRBJ2-7 better. Germline V lookup: CDR1 KGHSH, CDR2 LQKENI. CDR3 length: 14 amino acids. This CDR3 is CASSPRTGVHEQYF. In DNA, the CDR3 is TGTGCCAGCTCACCACGGACAGGGGTCCACGAGCAGTACTTC.

The genes are TRBV7-2 and TRBJ2-3; 12 nucleotides agree with TRBD2. CDR1 and CDR2 from the germline V gene are SGHTA and FQGNSA. The length of the CDR3 is 17 residues. Trimming took 2 bases from V and 7 from J; bases not matched to a gene: 10. The CDR3, as DNA: TGTGCCAGCAGCTTACTCCCCCGGCTAGCGGGGGGGCATACGCAGTATTTT. Translating gives CASSLLPRLAGGHTQYF.

CDR3 sequence (DNA): TGCGCCAGCAGCTTGGAGGGACAGGGCTTCCAAGAGACCCAGTACTTC. Protein sequence: CASSLEGQGFQETQYF. The genes are TRBV5-1 and TRBJ2-5; 9 bases are shared with TRBD1. Germline V lookup: CDR1 SGHRS, CDR2 YFSETQ. The length of the CDR3 is 16 residues. With V trimmed by 0 bases and J by 1 base, 4 bases remained unmatched.

V is TRBV5-1 and J is TRBJ2-7, with TRBD1 matching over 7 bases. This CDR3 contains 16 residues. Per germline, CDR1 SGHRS and CDR2 YFSETQ. Trimming removed 4 bases from V and 1 base from J; junction bases left unmatched: 11. For the CDR3, the DNA is TGCGCCAGCAGCGCTACGTACCGGGACAGATCCTACGAGCAGTACTTC. Its translation is CASSATYRDRSYEQYF.

The chain joins TRBV4-1 to TRBJ2-7, with 12 bases lining up with TRBD2. This CDR3 contains 15 residues. Germline V lookup: CDR1 MGHRA, CDR2 YSYEKL. V shed 0 bases, J shed 7 bases, and the junction held 4 bases outside the gene matches. In DNA, the CDR3 is TGCGCCAGCAGCCAAGAGGGACTAGCGGGTTCGGAGCAGTACTTC. This encodes CASSQEGLAGSEQYF.

With regard to this clone: The identical CDR3 is also encoded by other nucleotide sequences in the sample. This rearrangement joins TRBV6-5 to TRBJ1-5; 7 nucleotides match TRBD1. The V and J ends lost 2 bases and 2 bases, in that order; junction bases with no gene match: 0. The germline gives CDR1 MNHEY, CDR2 SVGAGI. The CDR3 runs to 14 residues. The CDR3 DNA reads as TGTGCCAGCAGTTACGGACAGGGCAATCAGCCCCAGCATTTT. Translating gives CASSYGQGNQPQHF.

The chain's CDR3 is CSVEAGVVDEQFF. The CDR3, as DNA: TGCAGCGTTGAAGCGGGAGTGGTCGATGAGCAGTTCTTC. The genes are TRBV29-1 and TRBJ2-1, with D perhaps TRBD2 (6 bases). This CDR3 has 13 residues. Trimming left V 1 base short and J 8 bases short, with 12 bases between. The germline V gene has CDR1 SQVTM and CDR2 ANQGSEA.

This clone was seen just once. The chain carries TRBV28 and TRBJ1-2, with D possibly TRBD1 on 6 matching bases. The CDR3 sequence is 14 residues long. CDR1 is MDHEN, CDR2 SYDVKM, per germline. V lost 2 bases, J lost 6 bases, and 13 bases lay in between. The CDR3 region is CASSLVSGVDGYTF. The DNA for the CDR3 is TGTGCCAGCAGTTTAGTATCAGGGGTCGATGGCTACACCTTC.

The table lists this clone with many counts. The chain carries TRBV7-3 and TRBJ1-6; 7 nucleotides line up with TRBD1. V trimming: 0 bases; J trimming: 8 bases; junction bases outside the gene matches: 4. The CDR3 consists of 15 residues. Germline CDR1 SGHTA, CDR2 FQGTGA. The CDR3 is CASSLTAGGYSPLHF. The CDR3 bases are TGTGCCAGCAGCTTAACTGCAGGGGGATATTCACCCCTCCACTTT.